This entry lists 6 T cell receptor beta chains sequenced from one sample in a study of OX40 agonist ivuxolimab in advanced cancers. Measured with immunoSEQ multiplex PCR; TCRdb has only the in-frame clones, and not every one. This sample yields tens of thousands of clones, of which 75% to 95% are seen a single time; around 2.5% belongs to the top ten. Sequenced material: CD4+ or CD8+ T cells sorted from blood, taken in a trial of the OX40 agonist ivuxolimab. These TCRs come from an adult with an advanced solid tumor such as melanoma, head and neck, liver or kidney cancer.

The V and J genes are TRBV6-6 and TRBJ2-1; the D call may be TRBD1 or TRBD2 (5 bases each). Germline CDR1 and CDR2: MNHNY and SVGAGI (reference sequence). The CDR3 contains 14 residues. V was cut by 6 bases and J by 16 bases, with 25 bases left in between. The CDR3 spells CASRPAEGPQIRFF. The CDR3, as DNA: TGTGCCAGCAGACCCGCCGAGGGACCCCAGATCCGATTCTTC.

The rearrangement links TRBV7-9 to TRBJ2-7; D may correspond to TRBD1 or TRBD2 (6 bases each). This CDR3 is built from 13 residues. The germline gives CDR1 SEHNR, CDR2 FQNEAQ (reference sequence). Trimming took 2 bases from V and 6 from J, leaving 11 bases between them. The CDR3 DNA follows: TGTGCCAGCAGCTTATCGGGGGCCACCGAGCAGTACTTC. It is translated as CASSLSGATEQYF.

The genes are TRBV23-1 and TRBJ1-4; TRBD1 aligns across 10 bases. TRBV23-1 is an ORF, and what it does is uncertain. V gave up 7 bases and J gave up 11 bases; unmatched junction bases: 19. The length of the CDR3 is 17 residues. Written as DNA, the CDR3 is TGCGCCAGCACACCTAATTCCCTCAGGGGGACAGGGGACAAACTGTTTTTT. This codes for CASTPNSLRGTGDKLFF.

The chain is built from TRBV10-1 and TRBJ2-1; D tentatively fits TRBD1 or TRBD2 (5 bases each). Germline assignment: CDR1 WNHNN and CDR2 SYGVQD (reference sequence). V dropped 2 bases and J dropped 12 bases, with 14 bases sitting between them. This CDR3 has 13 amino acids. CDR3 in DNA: TGCGCCAGCAGTGAGGGTAGAATTGGGGGGCAGTTCTTC. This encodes CASSEGRIGGQFF.

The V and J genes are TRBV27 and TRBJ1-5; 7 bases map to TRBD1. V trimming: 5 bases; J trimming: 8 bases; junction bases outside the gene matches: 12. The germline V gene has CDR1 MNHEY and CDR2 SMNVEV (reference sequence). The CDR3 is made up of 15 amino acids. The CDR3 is CASSPGTDGREPQHF. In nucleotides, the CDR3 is TGTGCCAGCAGTCCTGGGACAGACGGTCGAGAGCCCCAGCATTTT.

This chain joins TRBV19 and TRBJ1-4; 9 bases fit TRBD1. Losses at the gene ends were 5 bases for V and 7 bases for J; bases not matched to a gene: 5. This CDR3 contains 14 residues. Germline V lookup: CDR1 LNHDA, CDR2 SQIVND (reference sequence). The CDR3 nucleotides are TGTGCCAGTAGTGGACAGGGGAAAACTGAAAAACTGTTTTTT. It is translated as CASSGQGKTEKLFF.